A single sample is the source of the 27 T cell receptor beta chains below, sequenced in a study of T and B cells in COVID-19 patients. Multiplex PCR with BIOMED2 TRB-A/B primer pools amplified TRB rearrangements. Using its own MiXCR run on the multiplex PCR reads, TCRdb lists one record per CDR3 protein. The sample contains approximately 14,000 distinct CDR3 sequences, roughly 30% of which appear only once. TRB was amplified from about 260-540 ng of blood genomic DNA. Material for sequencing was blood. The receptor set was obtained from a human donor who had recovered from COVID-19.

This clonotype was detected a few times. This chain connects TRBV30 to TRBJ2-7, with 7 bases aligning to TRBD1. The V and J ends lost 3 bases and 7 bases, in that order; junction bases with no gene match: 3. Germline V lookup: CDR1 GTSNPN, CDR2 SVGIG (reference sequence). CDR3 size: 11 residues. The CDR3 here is CAWRTGFEQYF. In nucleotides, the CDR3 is TGTGCCTGGAGGACAGGGTTTGAGCAGTACTTC.

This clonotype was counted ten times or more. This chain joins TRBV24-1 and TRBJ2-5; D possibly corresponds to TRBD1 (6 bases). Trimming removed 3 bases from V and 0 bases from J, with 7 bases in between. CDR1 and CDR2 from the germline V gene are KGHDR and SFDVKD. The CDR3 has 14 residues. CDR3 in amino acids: CATSDQGYQETQYF. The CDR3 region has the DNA TGTGCCACCAGTGATCAGGGGTACCAAGAGACCCAGTACTTC.

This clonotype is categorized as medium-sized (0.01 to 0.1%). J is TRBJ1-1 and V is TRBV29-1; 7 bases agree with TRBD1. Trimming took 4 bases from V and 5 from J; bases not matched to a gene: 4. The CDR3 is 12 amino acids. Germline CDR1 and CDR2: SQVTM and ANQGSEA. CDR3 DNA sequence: TGCAGCGTTGGACAGGGTCGGACTGAAGCTTTCTTT. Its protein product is CSVGQGRTEAFF. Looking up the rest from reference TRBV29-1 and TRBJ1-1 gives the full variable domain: SAVISQKPSRDICQRGTSLTIQCQVDSQVTMMFWYRQQPGQSLTLIATANQGSEATYESGFVIDKFPISRPNLTFSTLTVSNMSPEDSSIYLCSVGQGRTEAFFGQGTRLTVV.

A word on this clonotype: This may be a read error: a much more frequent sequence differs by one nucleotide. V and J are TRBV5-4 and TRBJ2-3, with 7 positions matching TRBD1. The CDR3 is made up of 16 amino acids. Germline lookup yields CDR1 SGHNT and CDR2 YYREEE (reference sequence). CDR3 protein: CAGSSGQNGGVDTQYF. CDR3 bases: TGTGCCGGCAGCTCGGGACAGAATGGTGGTGTGGATACGCAGTATTTT.

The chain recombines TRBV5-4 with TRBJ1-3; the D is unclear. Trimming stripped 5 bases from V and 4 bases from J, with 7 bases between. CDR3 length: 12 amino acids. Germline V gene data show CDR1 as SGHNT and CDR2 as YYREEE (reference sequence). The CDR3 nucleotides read TGTGCCAGCAGTTTCGACGGAAACACCATATATTTT. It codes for CASSFDGNTIYF.

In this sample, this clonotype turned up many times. This CDR3 is CASSMEAGLNYGYTF. CDR3 in DNA: TGTGCCAGTAGTATGGAAGCCGGCCTAAACTATGGCTACACCTTC. The chain recombines TRBV19 with TRBJ1-2; no clear D gene. This CDR3 spans 15 amino acids. The V and J ends lost 3 bases and 2 bases respectively, with 13 bases between them. Germline-derived CDR1 and CDR2 are LNHDA and SQIVND (reference sequence). Full variable domain (outside the CDR3, taken from reference TRBV19 and TRBJ1-2): DGGITQSPKYLFRKEGQNVTLSCEQNLNHDAMYWYRQDPGQGLRLIYYSQIVNDFQKGDIAEGYSVSREKKESFPLTVTSAQKNPTAFYLCASSMEAGLNYGYTFGSGTRLTVV.

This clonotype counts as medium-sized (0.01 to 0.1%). The CDR3 is CASTPRPLQGASSYNSPLHF. CDR3 coding DNA: TGTGCCAGTACCCCTAGGCCGTTACAGGGGGCGAGCTCCTATAATTCACCCCTCCACTTT. The rearrangement joins TRBV19 to TRBJ1-6, with TRBD1 identical over 9 bases. CDR3 length: 20 amino acids. Per germline, CDR1 LNHDA and CDR2 SQIVND (reference sequence). V shed 7 bases, J shed 0 bases, and the junction held 16 bases outside the gene matches.

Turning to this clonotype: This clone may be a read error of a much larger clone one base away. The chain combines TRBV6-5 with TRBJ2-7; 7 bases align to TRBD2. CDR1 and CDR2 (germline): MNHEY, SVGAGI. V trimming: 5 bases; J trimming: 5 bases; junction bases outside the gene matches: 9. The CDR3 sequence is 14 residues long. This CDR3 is CASSKERGPHEQYF. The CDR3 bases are TGTGCCAGCAGTAAAGAGCGGGGCCCCCACGAGCAGTACTTC.

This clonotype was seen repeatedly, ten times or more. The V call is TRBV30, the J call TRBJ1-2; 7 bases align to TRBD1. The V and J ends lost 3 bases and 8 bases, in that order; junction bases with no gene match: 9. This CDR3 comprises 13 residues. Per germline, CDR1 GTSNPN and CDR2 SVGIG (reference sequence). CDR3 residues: CAWRHEGAGGYTF. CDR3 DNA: TGTGCCTGGAGACACGAGGGGGCTGGGGGCTACACCTTC.

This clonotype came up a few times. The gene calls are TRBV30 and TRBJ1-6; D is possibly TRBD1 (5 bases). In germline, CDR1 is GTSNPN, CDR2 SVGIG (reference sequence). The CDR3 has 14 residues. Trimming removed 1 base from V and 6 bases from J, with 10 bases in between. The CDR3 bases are TGTGCCTGGAGTGCGGGGCCCGTTAATTCACCCCTCCACTTT. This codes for CAWSAGPVNSPLHF.

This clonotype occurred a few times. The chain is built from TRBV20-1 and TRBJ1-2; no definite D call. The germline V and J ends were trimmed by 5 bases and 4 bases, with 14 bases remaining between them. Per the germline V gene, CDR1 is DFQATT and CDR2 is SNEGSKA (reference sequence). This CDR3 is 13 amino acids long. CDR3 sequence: CSAHIPGIYGYTF. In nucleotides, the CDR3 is TGCAGTGCTCACATTCCGGGGATCTATGGCTACACCTTC.

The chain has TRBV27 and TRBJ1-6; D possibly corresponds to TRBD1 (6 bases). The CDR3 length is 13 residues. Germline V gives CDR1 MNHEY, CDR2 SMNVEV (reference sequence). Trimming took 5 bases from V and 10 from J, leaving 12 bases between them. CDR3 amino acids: CASSRGAQSPLHF. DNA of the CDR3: TGTGCCAGCAGTAGGGGGGCCCAATCACCCCTCCACTTT.

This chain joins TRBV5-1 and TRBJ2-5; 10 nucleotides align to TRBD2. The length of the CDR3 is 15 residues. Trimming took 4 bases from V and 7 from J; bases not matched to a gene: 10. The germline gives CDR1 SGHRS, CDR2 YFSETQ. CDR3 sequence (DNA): TGCGCCAGCAGCGGGGGACTAGCGACAGAGGGGACCCAGTACTTC. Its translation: CASSGGLATEGTQYF.

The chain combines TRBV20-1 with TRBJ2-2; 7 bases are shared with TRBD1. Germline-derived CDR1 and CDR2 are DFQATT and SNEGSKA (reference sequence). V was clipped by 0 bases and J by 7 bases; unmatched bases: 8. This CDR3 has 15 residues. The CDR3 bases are TGCAGTGCTAGAGATCGCCAGGGGGATCACGGGGAGCTGTTTTTT. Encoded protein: CSARDRQGDHGELFF.

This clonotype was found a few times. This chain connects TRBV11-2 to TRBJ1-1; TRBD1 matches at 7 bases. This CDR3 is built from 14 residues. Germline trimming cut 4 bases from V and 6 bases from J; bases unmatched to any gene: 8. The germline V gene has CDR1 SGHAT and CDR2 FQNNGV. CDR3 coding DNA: TGTGCCAGCAGCTCCACAGGGGATTTTCCTGAAGCTTTCTTT. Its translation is CASSSTGDFPEAFF.

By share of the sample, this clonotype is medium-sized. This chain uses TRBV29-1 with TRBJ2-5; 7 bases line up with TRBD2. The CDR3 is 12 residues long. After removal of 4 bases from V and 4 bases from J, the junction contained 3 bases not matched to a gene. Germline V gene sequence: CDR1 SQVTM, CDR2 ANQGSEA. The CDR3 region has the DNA TGCAGCGTTGCCGCTAGCGGAGAGACCCAGTACTTC. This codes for CSVAASGETQYF.

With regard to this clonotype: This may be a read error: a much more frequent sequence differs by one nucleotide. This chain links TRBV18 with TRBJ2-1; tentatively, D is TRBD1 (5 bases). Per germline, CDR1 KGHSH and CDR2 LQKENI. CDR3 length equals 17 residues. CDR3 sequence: CASSPSATPRKDNEQLF. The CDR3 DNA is TGTGCCAGCTCACCTTCGGCGACTCCCCGGAAGGACAATGAGCAGCTCTTC.

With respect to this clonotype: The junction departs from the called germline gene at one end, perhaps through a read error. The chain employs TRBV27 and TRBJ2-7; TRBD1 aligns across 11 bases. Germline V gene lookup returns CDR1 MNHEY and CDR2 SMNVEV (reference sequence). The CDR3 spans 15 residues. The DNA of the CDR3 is TGTGCCAGCAGTCTATCCGGGACAGGGGGCTACGAGCAGTACTTC. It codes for CASSLSGTGGYEQYF.

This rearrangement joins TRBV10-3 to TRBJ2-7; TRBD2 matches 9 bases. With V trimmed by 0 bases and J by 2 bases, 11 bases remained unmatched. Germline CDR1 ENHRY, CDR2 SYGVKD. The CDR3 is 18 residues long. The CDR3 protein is CAISESEREDLVPYEQYF. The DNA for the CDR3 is TGTGCCATCAGTGAGTCCGAGCGGGAGGACCTGGTACCCTACGAGCAGTACTTC.

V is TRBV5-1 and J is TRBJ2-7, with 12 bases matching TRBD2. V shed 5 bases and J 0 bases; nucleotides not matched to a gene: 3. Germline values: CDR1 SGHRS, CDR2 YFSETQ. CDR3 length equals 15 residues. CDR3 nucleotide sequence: TGCGCCAGCAGTACGACTAGCGGGGGCTCCTACGAGCAGTACTTC. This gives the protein CASSTTSGGSYEQYF. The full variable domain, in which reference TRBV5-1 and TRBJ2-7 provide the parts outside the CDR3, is KAGVTQTPRYLIKTRGQQVTLSCSPISGHRSVSWYQQTPGQGLQFLFEYFSETQRNKGNFPGRFSGRQFSNSRSEMNVSTLELGDSALYLCASSTTSGGSYEQYFGPGTRLTVT.

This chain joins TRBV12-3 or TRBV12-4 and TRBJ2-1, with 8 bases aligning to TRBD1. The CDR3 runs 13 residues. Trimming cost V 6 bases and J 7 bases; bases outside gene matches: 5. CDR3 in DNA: TGTGCCAGCAGCACCCGGACAGGGAATGAGCAGTTCTTC. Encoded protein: CASSTRTGNEQFF.

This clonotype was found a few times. This chain's CDR3 is CASSPSGSAGGQFF. The DNA of the CDR3 is TGTGCCAGCAGCCCCTCCGGGTCAGCAGGTGGGCAGTTCTTC. The chain recombines TRBV7-9 with TRBJ2-1; D is undetermined. Germline assignment: CDR1 SEHNR and CDR2 FQNEAQ (reference sequence). The CDR3 sequence is 14 residues long. Between the trimmed V and J ends, which lost 5 bases and 12 bases, there was a span of 20 bases.

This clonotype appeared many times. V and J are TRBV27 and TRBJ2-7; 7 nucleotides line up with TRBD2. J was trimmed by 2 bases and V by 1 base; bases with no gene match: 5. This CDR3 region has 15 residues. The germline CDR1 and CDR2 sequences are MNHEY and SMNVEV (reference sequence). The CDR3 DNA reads TGTGCCAGCAGTTTATTAGCGGGCCCCCCCTACGAGCAGTACTTC. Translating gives CASSLLAGPPYEQYF.

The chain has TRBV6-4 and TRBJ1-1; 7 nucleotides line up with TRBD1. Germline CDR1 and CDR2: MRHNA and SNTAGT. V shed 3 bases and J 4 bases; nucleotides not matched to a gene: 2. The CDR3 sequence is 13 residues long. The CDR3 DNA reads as TGTGCCAGCAGTGAACAGGGGACCACTGAAGCTTTCTTT. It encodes CASSEQGTTEAFF.

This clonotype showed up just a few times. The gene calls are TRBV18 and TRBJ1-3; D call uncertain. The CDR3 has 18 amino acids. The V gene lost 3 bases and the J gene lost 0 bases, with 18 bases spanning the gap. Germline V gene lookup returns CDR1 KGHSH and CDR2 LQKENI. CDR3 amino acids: CASSPLKDLFFSGNTIYF. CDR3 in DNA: TGTGCCAGCTCACCTCTCAAAGACCTCTTTTTCTCTGGAAACACCATATATTTT.

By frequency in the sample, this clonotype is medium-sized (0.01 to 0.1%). As DNA, the CDR3 is TGTGCCAGTAGTATTACCGGGACTAGCGGCGGTGAGCAGTTCTTC. Its translation is CASSITGTSGGEQFF. This rearrangement joins TRBV19 to TRBJ2-1, with TRBD2 identical over 11 bases. Germline V gene sequence: CDR1 LNHDA, CDR2 SQIVND (reference sequence). The V and J ends lost 3 bases and 9 bases, in that order; junction bases with no gene match: 7. The CDR3 runs to 15 residues. Variable domain in full (rest from reference TRBV19 and TRBJ2-1): DGGITQSPKYLFRKEGQNVTLSCEQNLNHDAMYWYRQDPGQGLRLIYYSQIVNDFQKGDIAEGYSVSREKKESFPLTVTSAQKNPTAFYLCASSITGTSGGEQFFGPGTRLTVL.

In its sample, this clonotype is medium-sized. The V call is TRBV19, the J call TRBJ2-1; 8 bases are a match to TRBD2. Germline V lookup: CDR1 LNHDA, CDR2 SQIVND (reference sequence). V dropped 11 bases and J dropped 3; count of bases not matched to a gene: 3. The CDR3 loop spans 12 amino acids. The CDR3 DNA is TGTGCCTCCAGCGGGAGCTACAATGAGCAGTTCTTC. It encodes CASSGSYNEQFF.